This TCR beta chain was sequenced during a study of Ad26.COV2.S vaccination and SARS-CoV-2 variants. Sequenced by immunoSEQ multiplex PCR; TCRdb stores in-frame clones only, minus some. The profile shows hundreds of thousands of clones, around 89% of them singletons. This clone occurred once. The antigen is undetermined. The CDR3 runs to 16 residues. Trimming cost V 4 bases and J 9 bases; bases outside gene matches: 7. Germline V gene lookup returns CDR1 MNHNS and CDR2 SASEGT. Treatment indicated: roughly 19 received Ad26.COV2.S at low or high dose, single or two shots; about 5 received placebo; per-sample allocation not given. The investigators took samples on day 63 after the first vaccine or placebo injection. Study results and limitations: Analyses that measured TCR breadth and depth may have underestimated total T cell responses.

V usage is TRBV6-1 and J usage is TRBJ2-1; 15 bases fit TRBD2. Material: peripheral blood, obtained in a trial of Ad26.COV2.S vaccine versus placebo. This clonotype originated in a person between 18 and 65 years old who received the Ad26.COV2.S COVID-19 vaccine or a placebo. The CDR3 sequence is CASSARTSGRAGEQFF. The CDR3 coding sequence is TGTGCCAGCAGTGCCAGGACTAGCGGGAGGGCGGGTGAGCAGTTCTTC.